The entry below gives a single TCR beta chain sequence along with its context. The antigen this receptor binds is unknown. Base qualities are not provided; no much larger clone lies one nucleotide away. These data are taken from a study of blood T cell repertoires in COVID-19 (dated by TCRdb to 2018 to 2021). Study-level background: The collaborator samples originated in the United States, Italy and Spain and spanned the acute and convalescent phases of COVID-19. The repertoires were released in a freely available public database meant as a resource for research on the immune response to SARS-CoV-2. The samples were drawn from the first 160 participants of the ongoing ImmuneRACE study and from under 1,500 subjects provided by 6 global collaborators. Deeply sampled blood TCRbeta repertoires from subjects exposed to, actively infected with, or recovered from COVID-19 were included in the dataset. Where available, HLA class I and class II types were taken from metadata supplied by the sample provider and were not determined by assay-based typing. The prospective study material was composed of cDNA or gDNA derived from T cells, B-cell-depleted T cells, or PBMCs. Sample metadata almost always included a de-identified subject ID, COVID-19 status, age in years and sex.

TCRbeta CDR3 regions were amplified from genomic DNA by means of the immunoSEQ Assay, a bias-controlled multiplex PCR. As for the original processing: The number of nucleated cells in each sample was estimated by amplification of reference gene primers within the assay. To quantify the absolute abundance of each unique TCRbeta CDR3 rearrangement, sequence reads were collapsed and filtered. For each sample, productive Simpson clonality was calculated as the square root of Simpson's diversity index over productive rearrangements. TCRdb stores this immuneACCESS table with in-frame sequences only. Part of the clones is absent; in the studies checked, under half of the shortfall reflects unresolved V genes, and no reason is known for the rest. V and J calls and clone size are copied from that table; D and trimming were computed from the DNA. The sample contains 140,000 to 150,000 clones, 84% of them found a single time. Over 35% of the sample rests with the top ten.

Beyond this particular receptor, the publication reports: Clinical and demographic metadata were provided uncurated, with the amount varying by source and participant.

Whole blood was collected in K2EDTA tubes by collaborating institutions according to the institutions' own protocols. For TCRbeta analysis, collaborator samples were shipped as frozen whole blood, as isolated PBMCs, or as DNA extracted from either sample type. CDR1 is given as LNHDA and CDR2 as SQIVND, both from the germline V gene (reference sequence). The CDR3 has 14 amino acids, counting the end cysteine and phenylalanine. The sequence is cut down to CDR3 DNA, 42 bases in frame from base 1. Trimming leaves V shorter by 10 bases and J shorter by 6 bases, with the junction holding 8 bases beyond the gene matches.

This TCR was recovered from a human donor in a cohort sampled during active COVID-19. This sequence uses TRBV19 and TRBJ2-2, and TRBD2 aligns with 10 junction nucleotides. The sample taken for sequencing was peripheral blood. The CDR3 here reads CAISSGGLAGELFF. The DNA is TGTGCCATTTCTAGCGGGGGCTTGGCCGGGGAGCTGTTTTTT.